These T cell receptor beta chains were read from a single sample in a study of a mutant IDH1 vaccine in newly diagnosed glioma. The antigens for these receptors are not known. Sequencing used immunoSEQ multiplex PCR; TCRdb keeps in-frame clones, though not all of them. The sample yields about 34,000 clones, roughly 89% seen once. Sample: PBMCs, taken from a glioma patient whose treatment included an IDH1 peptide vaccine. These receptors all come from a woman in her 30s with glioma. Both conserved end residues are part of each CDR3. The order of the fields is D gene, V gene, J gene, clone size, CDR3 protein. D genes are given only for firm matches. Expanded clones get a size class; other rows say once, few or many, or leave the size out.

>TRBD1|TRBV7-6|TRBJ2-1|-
CASSPEQGLDEQFF
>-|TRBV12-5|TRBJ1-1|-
CASGLPASTEAFF
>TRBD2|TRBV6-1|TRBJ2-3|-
CASRPLAGGSDTQYF
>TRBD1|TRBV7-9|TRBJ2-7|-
CASSSGQGWVRAYEQYF
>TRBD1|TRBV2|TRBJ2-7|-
CASSEDRSSYEQYF
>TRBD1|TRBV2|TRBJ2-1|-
CASGSTGTGQYNEQFF
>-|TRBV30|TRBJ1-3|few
CAWGDGGNTIYF
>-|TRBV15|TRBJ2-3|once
CATSRAPGADTQYF
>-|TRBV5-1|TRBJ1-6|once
CASSLAGLGSPLHF
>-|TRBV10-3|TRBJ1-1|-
CAISESISSGAEAFF
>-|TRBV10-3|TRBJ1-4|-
CAISESRGGNEKLFF
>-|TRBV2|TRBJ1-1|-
CASSLTGAAFF
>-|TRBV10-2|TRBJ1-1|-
CASSDTGGIWVDTEAFF
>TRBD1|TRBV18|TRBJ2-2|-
CASSPKDRADGELFF
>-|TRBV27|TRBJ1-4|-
CASSSTTGLATNEKLFF
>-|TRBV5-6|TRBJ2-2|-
CASIWMRTANTGELFF
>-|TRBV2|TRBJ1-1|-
CASSDTGGDWTNTEAFF
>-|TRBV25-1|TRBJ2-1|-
CASSESRGSSYNEQFF
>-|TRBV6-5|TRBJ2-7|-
CASSSLGDEQYF
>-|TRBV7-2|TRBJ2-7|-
CASSLYGAYEQYF
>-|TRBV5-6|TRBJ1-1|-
CASSSAFVANTEAFF
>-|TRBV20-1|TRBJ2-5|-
CSARQETQYF
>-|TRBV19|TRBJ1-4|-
CASSAPRSSTNEKLFF
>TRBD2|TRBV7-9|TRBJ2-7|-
CASSLAWTSGGAVYEQYF
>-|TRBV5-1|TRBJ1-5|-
CASSEGGGGRQPQHF
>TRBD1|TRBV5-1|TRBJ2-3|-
CASGTGGDTQYF
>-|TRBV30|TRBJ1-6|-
CAWSVRSGNSPLHF
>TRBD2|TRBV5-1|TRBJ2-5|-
CASRRLAGGWGETQYF
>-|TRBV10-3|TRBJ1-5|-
CAIGGDSTYNQPQHF
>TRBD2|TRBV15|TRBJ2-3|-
CAVQRGGPGTDTQYF
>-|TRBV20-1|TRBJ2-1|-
CSARNNEQFF
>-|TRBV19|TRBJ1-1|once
CASMINRLNTEAFF
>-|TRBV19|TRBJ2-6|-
CASSIAALFSGANVLTF
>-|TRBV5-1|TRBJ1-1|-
CASSILAKNTEAFF
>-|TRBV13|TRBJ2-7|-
CASSYLNYYEQYF